Listed below are T cell receptor beta chains from one sample, sequenced in a study of OX40 agonist ivuxolimab in advanced cancers. TCRdb keeps only in-frame clones here, not all; method: immunoSEQ multiplex PCR. This table holds 50,000 to 75,000 clones, more than 85% found once. The material sequenced was CD4+ or CD8+ T cells sorted from blood, taken in a trial of the OX40 agonist ivuxolimab. Source of these receptors: an adult with an advanced solid tumor such as melanoma, head and neck, liver or kidney cancer. CDR3s include the opening cysteine and the closing phenylalanine or tryptophan. D genes are given only for firm matches. The listing skips clone size in some rows; elsewhere it reads once, few, many or a size class.

V,J,D,size,DNA,CDR3
TRBV5-5,TRBJ1-5,NA,NA,TGTGCCAGCAGCCCGGCCGGGACACTTAGCAATCAGCCCCAGCATTTT,CASSPAGTLSNQPQHF
TRBV29-1,TRBJ1-2,TRBD1,NA,TGCAGCGTTGAGGGACCGGGACAGGCTGGTCTTGGCTACACCTTC,CSVEGPGQAGLGYTF
TRBV19,TRBJ1-6,NA,few,TGTGCCAGTAGTATCGTGACCGCGAGCTCCTATAATTCACCCCTCCACTTT,CASSIVTASSYNSPLHF
TRBV10-3,TRBJ2-1,NA,NA,TGTGCCATCAGTGACCCGCCCTACCATCCGTTCTTC,CAISDPPYHPFF
TRBV5-5,TRBJ1-1,NA,NA,TGTGCCAGCAGCTTGGTTGCAGGGAGTATGAACACTGAAGCTTTCTTT,CASSLVAGSMNTEAFF
TRBV19,TRBJ2-7,TRBD2,NA,TGTGCCAGTAGGATGGTCGGGACTAGTACCTACGAGCAGTACTTC,CASRMVGTSTYEQYF
TRBV18,TRBJ1-5,NA,NA,TGTGCCAGCTCACCCCGCGTGGGGGCAGGGTGGGAAGACAATCAGCCCCAGCATTTT,CASSPRVGAGWEDNQPQHF
TRBV18,TRBJ1-2,TRBD1,NA,TGTGCCAGCTCACCAATCTCGGGACAGGGGGGACTTAACTATGGCTACACCTTC,CASSPISGQGGLNYGYTF
TRBV7-6,TRBJ2-7,TRBD1,NA,TGTGCCAGCAGCTCCTTAGCCTCGACAGGGGGCAACGAGCAGTACTTC,CASSSLASTGGNEQYF
TRBV18,TRBJ1-1,NA,once,TGTGCCAGCTCACCCCTCGGGGGGGCGGCTGAAGCTTTCTTT,CASSPLGGAAEAFF
TRBV5-1,TRBJ2-2,NA,few,TGCGCCAGCAGCTTGGCCGGAACATTAAACACCGGGGAGCTGTTTTTT,CASSLAGTLNTGELFF
TRBV5-1,TRBJ2-3,TRBD2,NA,TGCGCCAGCAGCCAAGCGGGGGGGCGGGCAGATACGCAGTATTTT,CASSQAGGRADTQYF
TRBV19,TRBJ1-2,NA,NA,TGTGCCAGTAGTATAGGGACCGGGACTACGACAAACTATGGCTACACCTTC,CASSIGTGTTTNYGYTF
TRBV5-5,TRBJ1-1,NA,once,TGTGCCAGCAGCCCGGTATGGGGGCAGAAGAACACTGAAGCTTTCTTT,CASSPVWGQKNTEAFF
TRBV18,TRBJ1-2,TRBD1,NA,TGTGCCAGCTCATCTACCGGGACAGGGGGCCTGTCGGGAGGCTACACCTTC,CASSSTGTGGLSGGYTF
TRBV6-1,TRBJ1-1,NA,NA,TGTGCCAGCAGTGATGAGGTGGTCACTGAAGCTTTCTTT,CASSDEVVTEAFF
TRBV7-2,TRBJ2-7,NA,NA,TGTGCCAGCAGCCCTAACACTGGGAGCTACGAGCAGTACTTC,CASSPNTGSYEQYF
TRBV27,TRBJ1-5,NA,NA,TGTGCCAGCAGTTTAATGGGGATCCAGCCGAATCAGCCCCAGCATTTT,CASSLMGIQPNQPQHF
TRBV27,TRBJ1-1,NA,NA,TGTGCCAGCAGTTTAACCCCAACCGGGGAATCCAACACTGAAGCTTTCTTT,CASSLTPTGESNTEAFF
TRBV7-9,TRBJ1-1,NA,medium-sized,TGTGCCAGCAGCGCTCCGCCACCGAAGAACACTGAAGCTTTCTTT,CASSAPPPKNTEAFF
TRBV5-6,TRBJ2-5,NA,NA,TGTGCCAGCAGCTTGGCCCCGGGAGCCGGAGAGACCCAGTACTTC,CASSLAPGAGETQYF
TRBV7-2,TRBJ1-2,TRBD1,NA,TGTGCCAGCAGGTTGACCCCGCTTAGACGGACAGGCTATGGCTACACCTTC,CASRLTPLRRTGYGYTF
TRBV7-2,TRBJ1-3,NA,NA,TGTGCCAGCAGCTTAAACCCCTCCTACTCTGGAAACACCATATATTTT,CASSLNPSYSGNTIYF
TRBV21-1,TRBJ1-5,NA,NA,TGTGCCAGCAGCATTTTATCCCAACGTTCCGATCAGCCCCAGCATTTT,CASSILSQRSDQPQHF
TRBV27,TRBJ1-1,NA,NA,TGTGCCAGCAAGACAGCCCCCGGGCTGAACACTGAAGCTTTCTTT,CASKTAPGLNTEAFF
TRBV4-1,TRBJ1-2,NA,NA,TGCGCCAGCAGCCAAGTTAGGAGTAACTATGGCTACACCTTC,CASSQVRSNYGYTF
TRBV7-5,TRBJ2-7,NA,NA,TGTGCCAGAACCTCAGACAGGAGCGTGAGTGGCGAGCAGTACTTC,CARTSDRSVSGEQYF
TRBV7-9,TRBJ1-1,TRBD1,NA,TGTGCCAGCAGCCTAACAGGGGGTATGAACACTGAAGCTTTCTTT,CASSLTGGMNTEAFF
TRBV10-3,TRBJ2-3,TRBD2,NA,TGTGCCATCAGGAAGAGCGGGGGGGCCACAGATACGCAGTATTTT,CAIRKSGGATDTQYF
TRBV19,TRBJ2-5,NA,NA,TGTGCCAGTAGACCGACAGACCTCGAGACCCAGTACTTC,CASRPTDLETQYF
TRBV2,TRBJ1-5,NA,NA,TGTGCCAGCAGTGGTCGGGACACGAGGAAGCCCCAGCATTTT,CASSGRDTRKPQHF
TRBV2,TRBJ1-1,TRBD1,once,TGTGCCAGCAGCGCGGACAGGGTGTCTGAAGCTTTCTTT,CASSADRVSEAFF
TRBV6-1,TRBJ2-1,NA,NA,TGTGCCAGCAGTGAAATGAGGGTAGGTTACAATGAGCAGTTCTTC,CASSEMRVGYNEQFF
TRBV7-2,TRBJ2-7,TRBD1,NA,TGTGCCAGCAGCTCCCCCGGGACAGGGGGCTACGAGCAGTACTTC,CASSSPGTGGYEQYF
TRBV30,TRBJ1-4,NA,NA,TGTGCCGGCCGCTCCCGGGCAGGCCTAGCGCCTAAACTGTTTTTT,CAGRSRAGLAPKLFF
TRBV29-1,TRBJ2-2,NA,once,TGCAGCGTTTTATCGATTAACACCGGGGAGCTGTTTTTT,CSVLSINTGELFF
TRBV7-3,TRBJ1-1,TRBD1,NA,TGTGCCAGCAGCTTATTAGGCAGGGGGCTTAGGATGAACACTGAAGCTTTCTTT,CASSLLGRGLRMNTEAFF
TRBV6-6,TRBJ1-6,NA,NA,TGTGCCAGCAGCCCCTCGGGCGGAGGAAGTTTAGGCCCCCCCCACTTT,CASSPSGGGSLGPPHF
TRBV7-6,TRBJ1-4,NA,NA,TGTGCCAGCAGTTCGACAAAACTGTTTTTT,CASSSTKLFF
TRBV27,TRBJ1-1,NA,NA,TGTGCCAGCAGCCCACAGACAGGAAGGAACACTGAAGCTTTCTTT,CASSPQTGRNTEAFF
TRBV19,TRBJ2-2,NA,NA,TGTGCCAGTAGTATAACGCCCCCCTCGCGTCGGCAGGCCGGCACCGGGGAGCTGTTTTTT,CASSITPPSRRQAGTGELFF
TRBV5-1,TRBJ1-4,TRBD1,NA,TGCGCCAGCAGCCTCTCTGGGACAGTCCGGAACAATGAAAAACTGTTTTTT,CASSLSGTVRNNEKLFF
TRBV12-5,TRBJ2-1,NA,NA,TGTGCTAGTGGTTTTACAGTTGAGCAGTTCTTC,CASGFTVEQFF
TRBV18,TRBJ1-1,NA,NA,TGTGCCAGCTCACTAGATCAGGGGAACACTGAAGCTTTCTTT,CASSLDQGNTEAFF
TRBV4-2,TRBJ2-3,NA,few,TGTGCCAGCAGCCAGCCCATCGGACTAAAAGATAGCACAGATACGCAGTATTTT,CASSQPIGLKDSTDTQYF
TRBV30,TRBJ1-5,TRBD1,few,TGTGCCTGGAGTAGACAGGGAATTGGACCCCAGCATTTT,CAWSRQGIGPQHF
TRBV7-9,TRBJ2-5,NA,NA,TGTGCCAGCAGCTTAGGCGGAACCGGGACCCAGTACTTC,CASSLGGTGTQYF
TRBV5-1,TRBJ1-6,NA,NA,TGCGCCAGCAGCCTCTGGACGGCAAGCTCCTATAATTCACCCCTCCACTTT,CASSLWTASSYNSPLHF
TRBV19,TRBJ2-7,TRBD1,NA,TGTGCCAGTAGTAGGTCGGGGGACAGGGGATACTACGAGCAGTACTTC,CASSRSGDRGYYEQYF
TRBV2,TRBJ1-1,NA,few,TGTGCCAGCAGTGTGAGGACGGGGGGCACTGAAGCTTTCTTT,CASSVRTGGTEAFF
TRBV6-1,TRBJ2-5,NA,NA,TGTGCCAGCAGTCACCTCCGCGAGACCCAGTACTTC,CASSHLRETQYF
TRBV5-4,TRBJ2-2,NA,NA,TGTGCCAGCAGCTTCGGACTCAGACACACCGGGGAGCTGTTTTTT,CASSFGLRHTGELFF
TRBV6-4,TRBJ2-7,NA,NA,TGTGCCAGCAGTGACTCGCCGGCTTGGATGGGCTACGAGCAGTACTTC,CASSDSPAWMGYEQYF
TRBV7-2,TRBJ1-5,NA,NA,TGTGCCAGCAGCTTAGCGCGCGGGTTCAATCAGCCCCAGCATTTT,CASSLARGFNQPQHF
TRBV10-1,TRBJ2-4,NA,NA,TGCGCCAGCAGTGAAGGCAGCCAAAACATTCAGTACTTC,CASSEGSQNIQYF
TRBV14,TRBJ1-1,NA,NA,TGTGCCAGCAGCCAAGGCGTACCCCAGCCCTGGGAGTCGAACACTGAAGCTTTCTTT,CASSQGVPQPWESNTEAFF
TRBV2,TRBJ2-5,TRBD2,NA,TGTGCCAGCAGTGCGGGGGTAGCGGGGGCCGAAGAGACCCAGTACTTC,CASSAGVAGAEETQYF
TRBV27,TRBJ1-1,NA,NA,TGTGCCAGCAGTTTAGAGGGGTCCTTACAGGGTCATAGTACTGAAGCTTTCTTT,CASSLEGSLQGHSTEAFF